The 19 T cell receptor beta chains listed next were all sequenced from one sample in a study of blood T cell repertoires in COVID-19. Method: immunoSEQ multiplex PCR; TCRdb's copy keeps in-frame clones and lacks some. The table lists about 180,000 clones, more than 75% of them singletons. Sequencing used PBMCs or T cells enriched from blood (not recorded which). All receptors derive from a woman under 40 who had recovered from COVID-19.

The chain couples TRBV30 to TRBJ2-7, with D possibly being TRBD2 (5 bases). V was pared by 2 bases and J by 2 bases, with 13 bases between. The CDR3 spans 14 residues. Germline V gives CDR1 GTSNPN, CDR2 SVGIG (reference sequence). The CDR3 protein is CAWSSRTFTYEQYF. The CDR3 DNA follows: TGTGCCTGGAGTTCGCGGACTTTCACCTACGAGCAGTACTTC. Complete variable domain (other parts from reference TRBV30 and TRBJ2-7): SQTIHQWPATLVQPVGSPLSLECTVEGTSNPNLYWYRQAAGRGLQLLFYSVGIGQISSEVPQNLSASRPQDRQFILSSKKLLLSDSGFYLCAWSSRTFTYEQYFGPGTRLTVT.

The chain couples TRBV6-1 to TRBJ1-2; D not certain. CDR1 and CDR2 from the germline V gene are MNHNS and SASEGT. CDR3 length: 16 amino acids. Trimming left V 2 bases short and J 8 bases short, with 21 bases between. CDR3 region: CASSENSATAARGYTF. In nucleotides, the CDR3 is TGTGCCAGCAGTGAAAACTCTGCCACAGCGGCCCGGGGCTACACCTTC.

Worth noting for this clone: At one boundary the junction diverges from the germline segment, which might be a read error. This chain uses TRBV2 with TRBJ2-1; possibly TRBD2 for D (6 bases). CDR1 SNHLY and CDR2 FYNNEI come from the germline V gene. The CDR3 loop spans 14 amino acids. DNA of the CDR3: TGTGCCAGCAGTAACCGGGACTCCGACAATGAGCAGTTCTTC. Amino acid sequence: CASSNRDSDNEQFF.

The V call is TRBV2, the J call TRBJ2-7; D possibly corresponds to TRBD1 (7 bases). Trimming cost V 7 bases and J 4 bases, with 14 bases left between them. Germline V gives CDR1 SNHLY, CDR2 FYNNEI. The CDR3 runs 13 residues. The CDR3, as DNA: TGTGCCAGCAAGGAGGGGGCGCCGTACGAGCAGTACTTC. Encoded protein: CASKEGAPYEQYF.

The genes are TRBV19 and TRBJ1-4; D gene ambiguous. This CDR3 spans 13 amino acids. Germline CDR1 reads LNHDA; CDR2 reads SQIVND (reference sequence). V lost 3 bases and J 7 bases, leaving 9 bases between the germline ends. The CDR3 DNA reads TGTGCCAGTAGTATTATCCCTTTTGAAAAACTGTTTTTT. As protein: CASSIIPFEKLFF.

V is TRBV7-8 and J is TRBJ2-2; 8 bases align to TRBD1. The germline V gene encodes CDR1 SGHVS and CDR2 FQNEAQ. J lost 5 bases, V lost 5 bases, and 1 base had no gene match. The CDR3 spans 13 residues. CDR3 DNA sequence: TGTGCCAGCAGCCGGACAGGGACCGGGGAGCTGTTTTTT. Translated: CASSRTGTGELFF.

This chain links TRBV10-3 with TRBJ2-1; 9 bases match TRBD2. The V segment lost 2 bases and the J segment 8 bases; nucleotides outside the gene matches: 7. The CDR3 length is 15 residues. The germline CDR1 and CDR2 sequences are ENHRY and SYGVKD. The chain's CDR3 is CAISESSGSGDEQFF. CDR3 bases: TGTGCCATCAGTGAGAGTAGCGGGAGTGGCGATGAGCAGTTCTTC.

This chain links TRBV6-4 with TRBJ2-3; D is perhaps TRBD2 (6 bases). The CDR3 is 15 residues long. V was cut by 0 bases and J by 0 bases, with 7 bases left in between. Germline loops: CDR1 MRHNA, CDR2 SNTAGT. The CDR3 here is CASSDSGTSTDTQYF. The CDR3 DNA follows: TGTGCCAGCAGTGACTCAGGGACTAGCACAGATACGCAGTATTTT.

This sequence joins TRBV2 and TRBJ1-6; D is undetermined. Germline V gene data show CDR1 as SNHLY and CDR2 as FYNNEI. This CDR3 is built from 13 residues. With 4 bases removed from V and 7 bases from J, the gap between germline ends came to 8 bases. The CDR3 DNA reads as TGTGCCAGCAGTGGGGAGAGAAATTCACCCCTCCACTTT. Encoded protein: CASSGERNSPLHF.

This chain connects TRBV14 to TRBJ2-7; D is unclear. Deletions cut 0 bases from V and 2 bases from J, with 5 bases between. CDR1 is SGHDN, CDR2 FVKESK, per germline. This CDR3 contains 13 residues. DNA for the CDR3: TGTGCCAGCAGCCAAGACCCCACCTACGAGCAGTACTTC. This codes for CASSQDPTYEQYF.

The chain links TRBV7-9 to TRBJ2-1, with TRBD1 matching 7 bases. The CDR3 loop spans 14 amino acids. Trimming took 1 base from V and 6 from J; bases not matched to a gene: 3. Germline loops: CDR1 SEHNR, CDR2 FQNEAQ (reference sequence). CDR3 amino acids: CASSLGDSPNEQFF. The DNA of the CDR3 is TGTGCCAGCAGCTTAGGGGACAGTCCCAATGAGCAGTTCTTC.

The rearrangement uses TRBV7-8 and TRBJ2-7; 7 positions agree with TRBD1. The CDR3 spans 15 residues. Germline CDR1 SGHVS, CDR2 FQNEAQ. The V and J ends lost 7 bases and 1 base, in that order; junction bases with no gene match: 10. CDR3 in DNA: TGTGCCAGCACAACCAGGGACAGAAGTTCCTACGAGCAGTACTTC. It encodes CASTTRDRSSYEQYF.

This rearrangement joins TRBV11-2 to TRBJ2-1; 7 positions agree with TRBD1. The length of the CDR3 is 15 residues. V lost 6 bases and J lost 3; bases outside the gene matches: 8. Germline CDR1 is SGHAT and CDR2 is FQNNGV. The CDR3 reads CASRRDRAIYNEQFF. The CDR3 region has the DNA TGTGCCAGCAGGCGCGACAGGGCAATCTACAATGAGCAGTTCTTC.

This chain joins TRBV6-1 and TRBJ1-5; D not resolved. Trimming pared 0 bases from V and 2 bases from J, leaving 8 bases between. Germline CDR1 MNHNS, CDR2 SASEGT. This CDR3 spans 15 amino acids. CDR3 protein: CASSEAGSGNQPQHF. The CDR3 DNA sequence: TGTGCCAGCAGTGAAGCTGGGAGTGGCAATCAGCCCCAGCATTTT.

This chain joins TRBV3-1 (or the pseudogene TRBV3-2) and TRBJ2-7, with 7 bases lining up with TRBD2. Losses at the gene ends were 1 base for V and 2 bases for J; bases not matched to a gene: 8. Germline CDR1 LGHDT, CDR2 YNNKEL (reference sequence). There are 16 residues in the CDR3. In DNA form, the CDR3 reads TGTGCCAGCAGCCAAGTTATGGGGGAGGGAACCTACGAGCAGTACTTC. This encodes CASSQVMGEGTYEQYF.

This sequence joins TRBV11-2 and TRBJ2-7, with 8 nucleotides matching TRBD2. The CDR3 loop spans 15 amino acids. The trim removed 1 base at V and 2 bases at J, leaving 4 bases unmatched. Looked up from germline, CDR1 is SGHAT and CDR2 is FQNNGV. The chain's CDR3 is CASSLVQRGPYEQYF. For the CDR3, the DNA is TGTGCCAGCAGCTTAGTACAGCGGGGGCCCTACGAGCAGTACTTC.

This chain joins TRBV9 and TRBJ1-5; D perhaps matches TRBD1 (5 bases). The ends were cut back, 4 bases at V and 3 bases at J, with 14 bases in the middle. The CDR3 length is 15 residues. Germline lookup yields CDR1 SGDLS and CDR2 YYNGEE. DNA for the CDR3: TGTGCCAGCAGCCCGGGGGGAAGTGACAATCAGCCCCAGCATTTT. It encodes CASSPGGSDNQPQHF.

The J gene is TRBJ2-7, the V gene TRBV7-9; no clear D. Per the germline V gene, CDR1 is SEHNR and CDR2 is FQNEAQ (reference sequence). Trimming left V 3 bases short and J 2 bases short, with 8 bases between. CDR3 length: 13 residues. The CDR3 region is CASSFGDTYEQYF. Here the CDR3 DNA reads TGTGCCAGCAGCTTTGGCGACACCTACGAGCAGTACTTC.

This clone has just one count. This chain connects TRBV28 to TRBJ1-5; a possible D gene is TRBD1 (6 bases). Per germline, CDR1 MDHEN and CDR2 SYDVKM. This CDR3 comprises 16 residues. V dropped 6 bases and J dropped 2 bases, with 17 bases sitting between them. The CDR3 DNA reads TGTGCCAGCAGCCTCCCACAGGGACAACGCAATCAGCCCCAGCATTTT. It encodes CASSLPQGQRNQPQHF. The full variable domain, completed using reference TRBV28 and TRBJ1-5, is DVKVTQSSRYLVKRTGEKVFLECVQDMDHENMFWYRQDPGLGLRLIYFSYDVKMKEKGDIPEGYSVSREKKERFSLILESASTNQTSMYLCASSLPQGQRNQPQHFGDGTRLSIL.